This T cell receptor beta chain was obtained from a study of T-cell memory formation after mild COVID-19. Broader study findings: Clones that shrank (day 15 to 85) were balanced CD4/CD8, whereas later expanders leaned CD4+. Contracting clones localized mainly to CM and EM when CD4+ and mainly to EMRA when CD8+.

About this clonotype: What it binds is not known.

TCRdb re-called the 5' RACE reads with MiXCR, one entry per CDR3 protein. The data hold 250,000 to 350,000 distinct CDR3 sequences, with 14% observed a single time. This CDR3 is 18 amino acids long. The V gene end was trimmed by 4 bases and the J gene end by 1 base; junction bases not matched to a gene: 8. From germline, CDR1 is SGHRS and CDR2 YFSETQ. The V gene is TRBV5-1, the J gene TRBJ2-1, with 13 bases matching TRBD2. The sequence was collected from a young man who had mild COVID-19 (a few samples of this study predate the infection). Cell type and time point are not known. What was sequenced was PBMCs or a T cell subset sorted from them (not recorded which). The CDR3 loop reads CASSLGLAGESSYNEQFF. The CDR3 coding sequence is TGCGCCAGCAGCCTCGGACTAGCGGGGGAATCTTCCTACAATGAGCAGTTCTTC. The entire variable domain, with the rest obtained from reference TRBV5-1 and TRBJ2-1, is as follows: KAGVTQTPRYLIKTRGQQVTLSCSPISGHRSVSWYQQTPGQGLQFLFEYFSETQRNKGNFPGRFSGRQFSNSRSEMNVSTLELGDSALYLCASSLGLAGESSYNEQFFGPGTRLTVL.